This TCR beta chain was obtained from a study of blood T cell repertoires in COVID-19. At the level of the study: The United States, Italy and Spain supplied acute and convalescent COVID-19 samples. The analysed material was cDNA or gDNA that came from T cells, B-cell-depleted T cells, or PBMCs.

The CDR3 is made up of 14 amino acids. V dropped 5 bases and J dropped 5 bases, with 12 bases sitting between them. Looked up from germline, CDR1 is SGHVS and CDR2 is FQNEAQ. Authors' analysis steps: The assay estimated nucleated cells by amplifying reference gene primers. The data were produced by immunoSEQ multiplex PCR, yet TCRdb's version contains in-frame clones alone and is incomplete. V, J and clone size derive from that table, while D and trimming were established from the DNA sequence. The sample holds about 250,000 clones, 75% to 85% seen once. This clone came up once. The V gene is TRBV7-8, the J gene TRBJ1-4, with D perhaps matching TRBD1 (6 bases). The receptor comes from a human donor in a cohort sampled during active COVID-19. Sequenced material: peripheral blood. The CDR3 bases are TGTGCCAGCAGCCCACAGGGATTGAATGAAAAACTGTTTTTT. Residues: CASSPQGLNEKLFF.